The 30 T cell receptor beta chains in this list originate from one sample, sequenced in a study of cytomegalovirus exposure and HLA in healthy donors. The study ran its PCR with 60 Vbeta and 13 Jbeta primers. Assay: immunoSEQ multiplex PCR; the TCRdb copy retains only in-frame clones and omits some. The sample yields 65,000 to 85,000 clones, approximately 84% seen once. The sequencing sample was made of PBMCs. All receptors derive from a woman in her 50s in good health and CMV-seronegative.

This chain joins TRBV9 and TRBJ1-3; TRBD1 might be the D (6 bases). CDR1 and CDR2 (germline): SGDLS, YYNGEE. V was shortened by 4 bases and J by 4 bases, with 12 bases between the two germline ends. The CDR3 extends over 14 amino acids. The CDR3 sequence: CASSPLGAGNTIYF. CDR3 DNA: TGTGCCAGCAGCCCACTGGGGGCCGGAAACACCATATATTTT.

This chain joins TRBV27 and TRBJ1-1; no clear D gene. Germline values: CDR1 MNHEY, CDR2 SMNVEV (reference sequence). This CDR3 spans 14 amino acids. Trimming took off 3 bases at V and 0 bases at J, with 8 bases between the two ends. DNA of the CDR3: TGTGCCAGCAGTTTTCGGCAGGTGAACACTGAAGCTTTCTTT. This translates into CASSFRQVNTEAFF.

This rearrangement joins TRBV28 to TRBJ1-1; D might be TRBD1 (6 bases). This CDR3 is 16 amino acids long. Germline CDR1 reads MDHEN; CDR2 reads SYDVKM. Deletions cut 7 bases from V and 3 bases from J, with 21 bases between. CDR3 region: CASTFNPGGGYTEAFF. The CDR3, as DNA: TGTGCCAGCACCTTTAACCCGGGGGGCGGGTACACTGAAGCTTTCTTT. The variable domain in full, with the rest retrieved from reference TRBV28 and TRBJ1-1, is DVKVTQSSRYLVKRTGEKVFLECVQDMDHENMFWYRQDPGLGLRLIYFSYDVKMKEKGDIPEGYSVSREKKERFSLILESASTNQTSMYLCASTFNPGGGYTEAFFGQGTRLTVV.

The chain recombines TRBV28 with TRBJ2-1; TRBD1 aligns across 9 bases. Looked up from germline, CDR1 is MDHEN and CDR2 is SYDVKM. The CDR3 consists of 15 residues. Losses at the gene ends were 3 bases for V and 6 bases for J; bases not matched to a gene: 6. DNA for the CDR3: TGTGCCAGCAGTTTCACGGACAGGGGCCGCAATGAGCAGTTCTTC. As protein: CASSFTDRGRNEQFF.

The chain has TRBV9 and TRBJ2-6; 12 bases fit TRBD1. Germline trimming cut 2 bases from V and 4 bases from J; bases unmatched to any gene: 4. Per the germline V gene, CDR1 is SGDLS and CDR2 is YYNGEE. CDR3 length: 17 amino acids. CDR3 protein: CASSVRDRGRGANVLTF. The CDR3, as DNA: TGTGCCAGCAGCGTCCGGGACAGGGGGCGAGGGGCCAACGTCCTGACTTTC.

The rearrangement joins TRBV27 to TRBJ1-1; the D gene is possibly TRBD1 (6 bases). CDR1 MNHEY and CDR2 SMNVEV come from the germline V gene (reference sequence). The CDR3 consists of 15 residues. V lost 5 bases and J 4 bases, leaving 17 bases between the germline ends. Here the CDR3 DNA reads TGTGCCAGCAGTGTACAGGGATTGGGGGTCACTGAAGCTTTCTTT. Its protein is CASSVQGLGVTEAFF.

The chain has TRBV30 and TRBJ2-2; 10 nucleotides align to TRBD2. V was pared by 3 bases and J by 0 bases, with 13 bases of the junction left unmatched. Looked up from germline, CDR1 is GTSNPN and CDR2 is SVGIG (reference sequence). The CDR3 has 19 amino acids. CDR3 sequence (DNA): TGTGCCTGGAGAGGACCGGGACTAGCGCATCCTGCGAACACCGGGGAGCTGTTTTTT. It specifies CAWRGPGLAHPANTGELFF.

V is TRBV28 and J is TRBJ2-7; 8 bases line up with TRBD1. The ends lost 10 bases at V and 3 bases at J; junction bases unmatched: 14. CDR1 and CDR2 from the germline V gene are MDHEN and SYDVKM. This CDR3 region has 15 residues. In DNA, the CDR3 is TGTGCCACCACTTCGGCCGGACAGGGAGGCTACGAGCAGTACTTC. Translation gives CATTSAGQGGYEQYF.

This clone was counted once. The chain combines TRBV6-6 with TRBJ2-1; the D gene is possibly TRBD2 (5 bases). The CDR3 length is 14 residues. Germline CDR1 reads MNHNY; CDR2 reads SVGAGI (reference sequence). V was clipped by 2 bases and J by 7 bases, with 12 bases between them. Here the CDR3 DNA reads TGTGCCAGCAGTTACCCAGCGGCAGTAAATGAGCAGTTCTTC. Its protein product is CASSYPAAVNEQFF.

This chain uses TRBV27 with TRBJ1-4, with 8 nucleotides matching TRBD1. Trimming at V came to 5 bases and at J to 8 bases, leaving 7 bases not matched to a gene. The CDR3 runs 14 residues. The germline gives CDR1 MNHEY, CDR2 SMNVEV (reference sequence). CDR3 in DNA: TGTGCCAGCAGTCCAGGGACAGGATGGGAAAAACTGTTTTTT. It encodes CASSPGTGWEKLFF.

The chain links TRBV6-6 to TRBJ1-4; D not resolved. The CDR3 spans 15 residues. V was trimmed by 0 bases and J by 2 bases, leaving 7 bases between them. Germline V gene lookup returns CDR1 MNHNY and CDR2 SVGAGI (reference sequence). The CDR3 nucleotides read TGTGCCAGCAGTTACTCCCCCGGGACTAATGAAAAACTGTTTTTT. Translation gives CASSYSPGTNEKLFF.

The genes are TRBV27 and TRBJ1-1; D might be TRBD1 (5 bases). Trimming took 6 bases from V and 6 from J, leaving 14 bases between them. Looked up from germline, CDR1 is MNHEY and CDR2 is SMNVEV (reference sequence). The CDR3 is 13 residues long. The CDR3 reads CASSFSRVAEAFF. CDR3 bases: TGTGCCAGCAGCTTTTCCAGGGTGGCTGAAGCTTTCTTT.

This clone has just one count. The rearrangement uses TRBV5-1 and TRBJ2-5, with TRBD1 as a possible D gene (5 bases). The end of the DNA is better explained by TRBJ2-7, so the J call may be wrong. The CDR3 consists of 14 residues. Germline V gene data show CDR1 as SGHRS and CDR2 as YFSETQ. The DNA of the CDR3 is TGCGCCAGCAGCTTGGGACAGAGATCCTACGAGCAGTACTTC. Amino acid sequence: CASSLGQRSYEQYF.

This CDR3 reads CASSLWGLAGLTQYF. CDR3 sequence (DNA): TGTGCCAGCAGCCTTTGGGGACTAGCGGGACTTACCCAGTACTTC. The chain recombines TRBV11-2 with TRBJ2-5; 13 bases are a match to TRBD2. There are 15 residues in the CDR3. J lost 8 bases, V lost 5 bases, and 8 bases had no gene match. Germline assignment: CDR1 SGHAT and CDR2 FQNNGV.

The chain recombines TRBV5-1 with TRBJ1-5, with 9 bases matching TRBD1. V dropped 5 bases and J dropped 1; count of bases not matched to a gene: 4. The CDR3 spans 15 residues. Per the germline V gene, CDR1 is SGHRS and CDR2 is YFSETQ. The CDR3 DNA follows: TGCGCCAGCAGGAGGACAGGGGAGAGCAATCAGCCCCAGCATTTT. Its protein product is CASRRTGESNQPQHF.

The chain combines TRBV28 with TRBJ2-1; 11 positions agree with TRBD2. The ends lost 5 bases at V and 6 bases at J; junction bases unmatched: 6. Germline V lookup: CDR1 MDHEN, CDR2 SYDVKM. CDR3 length: 15 residues. CDR3 amino acids: CASSPLAGGGNEQFF. The CDR3 nucleotides are TGTGCCAGCAGTCCTTTAGCGGGAGGGGGCAATGAGCAGTTCTTC.

The V call is TRBV11-3, the J call TRBJ2-2; D remains ambiguous. The V end lost 2 bases, the J end lost 2 bases, and 6 bases lay between the germline ends. There are 14 residues in the CDR3. From germline, CDR1 is SGHNT and CDR2 YENEEA. In DNA form, the CDR3 reads TGTGCCAGCAGCTTAAAACTCAACACCGGGGAGCTGTTTTTT. Protein sequence: CASSLKLNTGELFF. Variable domain in full (rest from reference TRBV11-3 and TRBJ2-2): EAGVVQSPRYKIIEKKQPVAFWCNPISGHNTLYWYLQNLGQGPELLIRYENEEAVDDSQLPKDRFSAERLKGVDSTLKIQPAELGDSAVYLCASSLKLNTGELFFGEGSRLTVL.

The chain joins TRBV10-1 to TRBJ2-2; no clear D gene. The CDR3 has 13 residues. Germline V gives CDR1 WNHNN, CDR2 SYGVQD (reference sequence). Trimming pared 6 bases from V and 6 bases from J, leaving 11 bases between. The CDR3 region has the DNA TGCGCCAGCAGCCCTAGGCTGGCCGGGGAGCTGTTTTTT. This codes for CASSPRLAGELFF.

This clone has only one observation. This sequence joins TRBV14 and TRBJ1-1, with 9 bases fitting TRBD1. CDR3 length equals 15 residues. Per germline, CDR1 SGHDN and CDR2 FVKESK. Germline trimming cut 3 bases from V and 2 bases from J; bases unmatched to any gene: 4. The CDR3 nucleotides are TGTGCCAGCAGCCAGTACAGGGGGCAAAACACTGAAGCTTTCTTT. Residues: CASSQYRGQNTEAFF.

V gene TRBV28 combines with J gene TRBJ1-4, with D uncertain. V was pared by 6 bases and J by 4 bases, with 15 bases between. CDR1 and CDR2 (germline): MDHEN, SYDVKM. This CDR3 comprises 15 residues. This chain's CDR3 is CASSPLQSVNEKLFF. For the CDR3, the DNA is TGTGCCAGCAGCCCCCTACAGTCTGTTAATGAAAAACTGTTTTTT.

This clone was counted once. This chain uses TRBV7-2 with TRBJ1-4, with TRBD1 matching 9 bases. In germline, CDR1 is SGHTA, CDR2 FQGNSA. There are 16 residues in the CDR3. J lost 8 bases, V lost 5 bases, and 12 bases had no gene match. The CDR3 DNA reads TGTGCCAGCAGCGTAACAGGGGGCGCAGAGTGGGAAAAACTGTTTTTT. It encodes CASSVTGGAEWEKLFF.

The chain is built from TRBV6-1 and TRBJ1-3; 8 nucleotides match TRBD1. After removal of 1 base from V and 3 bases from J, the junction contained 2 bases not matched to a gene. Germline-derived CDR1 and CDR2 are MNHNS and SASEGT. This CDR3 has 15 residues. The CDR3, as DNA: TGTGCCAGCAGTGAAGGGACAGGGTATGGAAACACCATATATTTT. Encoded protein: CASSEGTGYGNTIYF.

The chain is built from TRBV5-1 and TRBJ2-2; D may be TRBD1 (5 bases). The germline V gene has CDR1 SGHRS and CDR2 YFSETQ. The CDR3 contains 14 residues. Trimming left V 5 bases short and J 1 base short, with 9 bases between. DNA of the CDR3: TGCGCCAGCAGTGAAGGGGTGAACACCGGGGAGCTGTTTTTT. Protein product: CASSEGVNTGELFF. Together with reference TRBV5-1 and TRBJ2-2, the CDR3 gives the full variable domain: KAGVTQTPRYLIKTRGQQVTLSCSPISGHRSVSWYQQTPGQGLQFLFEYFSETQRNKGNFPGRFSGRQFSNSRSEMNVSTLELGDSALYLCASSEGVNTGELFFGEGSRLTVL.

This chain connects TRBV2 to TRBJ2-7; tentative D call: TRBD1 (5 bases). Germline V gene lookup returns CDR1 SNHLY and CDR2 FYNNEI. V was cut by 3 bases and J by 5 bases, with 11 bases left in between. The CDR3 sequence is 13 residues long. CDR3 nucleotide sequence: TGTGCCAGCAGTGAGTTGGCCAGGGACGAGCAGTACTTC. Residues: CASSELARDEQYF.

The V gene is TRBV6-5, the J gene TRBJ2-2, with D possibly being TRBD1 (7 bases). Trimming removed 6 bases from V and 7 bases from J, with 15 bases in between. Germline CDR1 and CDR2: MNHEY and SVGAGI. The CDR3 sequence is 14 residues long. DNA of the CDR3: TGTGCCAGCAGACGTCAGGGGGGCGGCGGGGAGCTGTTTTTT. Protein product: CASRRQGGGGELFF.

The rearrangement joins TRBV7-8 to TRBJ1-4; 11 nucleotides align to TRBD1. Germline CDR1 is SGHVS and CDR2 is FQNEAQ. With 3 bases clipped from V and 8 bases from J, the junction kept 2 bases outside the gene matches. The CDR3 sequence is 14 residues long. The CDR3 reads CASSFWDRGEKLFF. In nucleotides, the CDR3 is TGTGCCAGCAGCTTCTGGGACAGGGGGGAAAAACTGTTTTTT.

The chain couples TRBV5-4 to TRBJ2-1, with 9 bases that match TRBD2. This CDR3 has 16 amino acids. CDR1 and CDR2 from the germline V gene are SGHNT and YYREEE (reference sequence). V lost 2 bases, J lost 9 bases, and 12 bases stayed unmatched. The CDR3 sequence: CASSLSSGTRFGEQFF. CDR3 coding DNA: TGTGCCAGCAGCTTATCTAGCGGGACCCGCTTTGGTGAGCAGTTCTTC.

In this sample, this clone turned up a few times. The chain joins TRBV7-2 to TRBJ2-1; D might be TRBD1 (5 bases). V lost 2 bases to trimming and J lost 6 bases, with 11 bases between them. The CDR3 is 14 amino acids. Germline V gene data show CDR1 as SGHTA and CDR2 as FQGNSA. Here the CDR3 DNA reads TGTGCCAGCAGCTTACCAGGGATGGGCAATGAGCAGTTCTTC. Its translation: CASSLPGMGNEQFF.

The chain employs TRBV27 and TRBJ2-7; 11 bases line up with TRBD1. The ends lost 2 bases at V and 4 bases at J; junction bases unmatched: 4. The CDR3 extends over 15 amino acids. Germline CDR1 is MNHEY and CDR2 is SMNVEV (reference sequence). In DNA, the CDR3 is TGTGCCAGCAGTTTAGAGCGGGACAGGGGGTACGAGCAGTACTTC. The encoded protein is CASSLERDRGYEQYF.

This clone was observed a single time. CDR3 nucleotides: TGTGCCAGCAGTGATCATGGGGGCGCCCGAACCTACGAGCAGTACGTC. Translation: CASSDHGGARTYEQYV. The J gene is TRBJ2-7, the V gene TRBV25-1, with D tentatively TRBD1 (6 bases). Germline CDR1 is MGHDK and CDR2 is SYGVNS. The CDR3 runs to 16 residues. Trimming left V 3 bases short and J 2 bases short, with 17 bases between.